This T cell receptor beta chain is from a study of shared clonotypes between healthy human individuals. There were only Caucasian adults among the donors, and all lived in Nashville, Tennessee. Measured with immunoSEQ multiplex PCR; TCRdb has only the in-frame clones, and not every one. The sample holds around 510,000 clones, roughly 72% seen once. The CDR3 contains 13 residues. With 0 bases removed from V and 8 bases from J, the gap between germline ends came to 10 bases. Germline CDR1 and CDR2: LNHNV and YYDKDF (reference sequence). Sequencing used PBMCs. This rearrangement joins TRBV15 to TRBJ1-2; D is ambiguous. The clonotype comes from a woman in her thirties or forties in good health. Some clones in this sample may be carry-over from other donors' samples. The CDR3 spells CATSRDPQKGYTF. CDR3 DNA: TGTGCCACCAGCAGAGATCCCCAAAAGGGCTACACCTTC. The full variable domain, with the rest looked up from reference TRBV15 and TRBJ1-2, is DAMVIQNPRYQVTQFGKPVTLSCSQTLNHNVMYWYQQKSSQAPKLLFHYYDKDFNNEADTPDNFQSRRPNTSFCFLDIRSPGLGDTAMYLCATSRDPQKGYTFGSGTRLTVV.